The 17 T cell receptor beta chains below were found in one sample sequenced in a study of T cell repertoires in cytomegalovirus infection. In TCRdb, the reads were re-called with MiXCR into one record per CDR3 protein. The top ten hold about 2.8% of the sample, which has under 850,000 distinct CDR3 sequences, roughly 35% seen once. Sequenced material: PBMCs. These receptors came from a human donor in good health (CMV status not recorded). Some clones in this sample may be carry-over from other donors' samples.

This clonotype was observed many times. The chain has TRBV7-2 and TRBJ2-2, with 8 bases fitting TRBD2. The J segment lost 7 bases and the V segment lost 1 base, leaving 5 bases of the junction unmatched. The CDR3 sequence is 15 residues long. CDR1 is SGHTA and CDR2 is FQGNSA in the germline V gene. CDR3 sequence: CASSLGGRIVGELFF. CDR3 coding DNA: TGTGCCAGCAGCTTAGGCGGGAGGATAGTCGGGGAGCTGTTTTTT.

The V and J genes are TRBV19 and TRBJ2-5; TRBD1 might be the D (6 bases). Trimming removed 4 bases from V and 1 base from J, with 13 bases in between. Germline CDR1 reads LNHDA; CDR2 reads SQIVND (reference sequence). This CDR3 comprises 15 residues. DNA of the CDR3: TGTGCCAGTAGTAGAACCGGGACAACCCAAGAGACCCAGTACTTC. It is translated as CASSRTGTTQETQYF.

This clonotype has more than one count but fewer than ten. This sequence joins TRBV5-6 and TRBJ2-5; the match to TRBD1 covers 7 bases. This CDR3 comprises 15 residues. V dropped 3 bases and J dropped 4; count of bases not matched to a gene: 9. The V gene's germline CDR1 is SGHDT and CDR2 YYEEEE. The CDR3, as DNA: TGTGCCAGCAGCTCCCTGAACAGGGGTCTAGAGACCCAGTACTTC. It yields the protein CASSSLNRGLETQYF. Using reference TRBV5-6 and TRBJ2-5 for the parts outside the CDR3, the full variable domain is DAGVTQSPTHLIKTRGQQVTLRCSPKSGHDTVSWYQQALGQGPQFIFQYYEEEERQRGNFPDRFSGHQFPNYSSELNVNALLLGDSALYLCASSSLNRGLETQYFGPGTRLLVL.

This clonotype has a count of ten or more. This rearrangement joins TRBV7-2 to TRBJ2-3; 11 bases agree with TRBD2. Germline CDR1 SGHTA, CDR2 FQGNSA. The length of the CDR3 is 16 residues. Trimming removed 8 bases from V and 1 base from J; junction bases left unmatched: 8. The CDR3 DNA reads as TGTGCCAGCGTACTCACTAGCGGGAGTGGCACAGATACGCAGTATTTT. The encoded protein is CASVLTSGSGTDTQYF.

This chain uses TRBV28 with TRBJ2-3; 11 bases fit TRBD2. V lost 5 bases and J lost 3; bases outside the gene matches: 10. Per germline, CDR1 MDHEN and CDR2 SYDVKM. The CDR3 spans 17 residues. CDR3 loop: CASSTLLAGGRTDTQYF. The DNA of the CDR3 is TGTGCCAGCAGTACCCTCCTAGCGGGGGGCCGGACAGATACGCAGTATTTT.

In regard to this clonotype: Because it lacks the conserved phenylalanine or tryptophan at the end, this CDR3 is likely a read error. The chain couples TRBV7-2 to TRBJ2-5, with TRBD1 identical over 8 bases. Germline CDR1 is SGHTA and CDR2 is FQGNSA. The CDR3 has 20 residues. CDR3 nucleotides: TGTACCAGAAGCTTAAAGTTCGGGGGCGACAGGGGTCAATCTAAAGAGACCCAGTACTTA. Amino acids: CTRSLKFGGDRGQSKETQYL.

The chain employs TRBV28 and TRBJ2-7; 9 bases are a match to TRBD2. Germline V gene data show CDR1 as MDHEN and CDR2 as SYDVKM. J lost 5 bases, V lost 7 bases, and 12 bases had no gene match. The CDR3 is 15 residues long. The CDR3 reads CASTPITAGGDEQYF. CDR3 DNA sequence: TGTGCCAGCACCCCGATTACCGCGGGAGGGGACGAGCAGTACTTC.

The chain uses TRBV7-8 and TRBJ2-7; D perhaps matches TRBD2 (6 bases). Trimming left V 1 base short and J 3 bases short, with 10 bases between. This CDR3 has 14 amino acids. CDR1 is SGHVS and CDR2 is FQNEAQ in the germline V gene. CDR3 sequence reads: CASSLVRDGYEQYF. The CDR3 region has the DNA TGTGCCAGCAGCTTAGTGCGGGACGGCTACGAGCAGTACTTC. Variable domain in full (rest from reference TRBV7-8 and TRBJ2-7): GAGVSQSPRYKVAKRGQDVALRCDPISGHVSLFWYQQALGQGPEFLTYFQNEAQLDKSGLPSDRFFAERPEGSVSTLKIQRTQQEDSAVYLCASSLVRDGYEQYFGPGTRLTVT.

This chain links TRBV6-2 or TRBV6-3 with TRBJ1-2; 10 positions agree with TRBD1. Germline V gene sequence: CDR1 MNHEY, CDR2 SVGEGT. V was pared by 5 bases and J by 4 bases, with 7 bases of the junction left unmatched. The CDR3 runs 15 residues. The CDR3 here is CASSPRDRGVYGYTF. CDR3 DNA: TGTGCCAGCAGTCCCCGGGACAGGGGTGTCTATGGCTACACCTTC.

Turning to this clonotype: One end of the junction varies from germline; a read error may be responsible. The V call is TRBV7-6, the J call TRBJ2-3; TRBD1 might be the D (5 bases). This CDR3 is built from 14 residues. Per germline, CDR1 SGHVS and CDR2 FNYEAQ. CDR3 sequence (DNA): TGTGCCAGCAGCGCAGGACAAAACACAGATACGCCGTATTTT. As protein: CASSAGQNTDTPYF.

In its sample, this clonotype was seen a few times. V usage is TRBV12-3 or TRBV12-4 and J usage is TRBJ2-4; possibly TRBD1 or TRBD2 for D (5 bases each). V gave up 2 bases and J gave up 1 base, with 12 bases separating them. CDR3 size: 16 residues. This CDR3 reads CASSLKGEGAKNIQYF. DNA for the CDR3: TGTGCCAGCAGTTTAAAGGGTGAGGGGGCCAAAAACATTCAGTACTTC.

This clonotype was detected only a few times. This chain uses TRBV19 with TRBJ1-2; D might be TRBD1 (6 bases). The V end lost 3 bases, the J end lost 6 bases, and 20 bases lay between the germline ends. CDR3 length: 16 amino acids. Germline V gene lookup returns CDR1 LNHDA and CDR2 SQIVND (reference sequence). The CDR3 coding sequence is TGTGCCAGTAGTATCAGCGGGCACAGGGATTCGGATGGCTACACCTTC. Translation: CASSISGHRDSDGYTF.

This clonotype was observed at least ten times. The chain links TRBV24-1 to TRBJ1-4, with D hard to call. The germline V gene encodes CDR1 KGHDR and CDR2 SFDVKD. V was shortened by 9 bases and J by 8 bases, with 15 bases between the two germline ends. The CDR3 runs 13 residues. The CDR3 DNA sequence: TGTGCCACCCAAGGGAACGTTGCGGAAAAACTGTTTTTT. Residues: CATQGNVAEKLFF.

The chain combines TRBV7-3 with TRBJ2-7, with TRBD1 matching 10 bases. The CDR3 totals 15 residues. Trimming removed 4 bases from V and 5 bases from J; junction bases left unmatched: 8. CDR1 is SGHTA, CDR2 FQGTGA, per germline. Here the CDR3 DNA reads TGTGCCAGCAGCTCGACCGGGACAGGGGTAGACGAGCAGTACTTC. Translating it yields CASSSTGTGVDEQYF.

The J gene is TRBJ1-1, the V gene TRBV9, with 7 bases fitting TRBD1. V shed 2 bases and J 4 bases; nucleotides not matched to a gene: 5. The CDR3 is made up of 14 amino acids. In germline, CDR1 is SGDLS, CDR2 YYNGEE. CDR3: CASSVDRDITEAFF. The CDR3 coding sequence is TGTGCCAGCAGCGTCGACAGGGATATCACTGAAGCTTTCTTT.

The chain combines TRBV2 with TRBJ1-1, with a weak D call TRBD1 (5 bases). Germline assignment: CDR1 SNHLY and CDR2 FYNNEI. V was pared by 4 bases and J by 6 bases, with 18 bases between. The CDR3 is 15 amino acids. The CDR3 DNA is TGTGCCAGCAGTGTTGAGGCGCGGGGGAAGGCTGAAGCTTTCTTT. This sequence encodes CASSVEARGKAEAFF.

The rearrangement uses TRBV11-2 and TRBJ2-7, with 8 positions matching TRBD2. CDR3 size: 14 residues. The germline CDR1 and CDR2 sequences are SGHAT and FQNNGV. V lost 8 bases, J lost 3 bases, and 9 bases stayed unmatched. The CDR3 DNA is TGTGCCAGCGCCTCCGGGGGGGATCGCTACGAGCAGTACTTC. Translation gives CASASGGDRYEQYF.